This TCR beta chain comes out of a study of control samples from healthy donors and cancer patients. The V and J ends lost 6 bases and 3 bases, in that order; junction bases with no gene match: 3. Germline CDR1 reads LNHDA; CDR2 reads SQIVND (reference sequence). The CDR3 has 14 residues. Libraries were prepared by immunoSEQ multiplex PCR; TCRdb keeps only in-frame clonotypes and omits some of them. Counted here are roughly 170,000 clones, approximately 92% occurring once; the ten biggest clones make up roughly 1.6%. This sequence was found in a man between 18 and 29 years old in good health. Sequencing was performed on blood. The chain is built from TRBV19 and TRBJ2-3; 10 nucleotides align to TRBD2. The CDR3 DNA reads as TGTGCCAGTAGAGCGGGGGGGGGAACAGATACGCAGTATTTT. Its translation: CASRAGGGTDTQYF.